A selection of T cell receptor beta chains follows, all from one sample in a study of cytomegalovirus exposure and HLA in healthy donors. Some clones are missing from TCRdb's copy, which holds only in-frame ones; the method was immunoSEQ multiplex PCR. The sample carries 120,000 or so clones, around 85% recorded once. The material sequenced was PBMCs. Receptor source: a man younger than 35 in good health and CMV-seropositive. CDR3s include the opening cysteine and the closing phenylalanine or tryptophan. The D gene is left open where the match is weak. Clone size is stated in some rows and not others, as once, few, many or a class when expanded.

J gene,D gene,clone size,V gene,CDR3 protein,CDR3 DNA
TRBJ1-2,.,.,TRBV10-3,CAITDSNYGYTF,TGTGCCATCACAGACAGTAACTATGGCTACACCTTC
TRBJ1-1,.,.,TRBV19,CASSMWAGSVVEAFF,TGTGCCAGTAGTATGTGGGCAGGGTCGGTTGTTGAAGCTTTCTTT
TRBJ1-4,.,once,TRBV6-5,CASSSTLGGAGEKLFF,TGTGCCAGCAGTTCCACTCTGGGGGGGGCTGGAGAAAAACTGTTTTTT
TRBJ2-7,.,.,TRBV4-1,CASSQVQGVSEQYF,TGCGCCAGCAGCCAAGTACAGGGCGTGAGCGAGCAGTACTTC
TRBJ1-2,.,.,TRBV9,CASSVGGPGFGYTF,TGTGCCAGCAGCGTAGGTGGACCGGGGTTTGGCTACACCTTC
TRBJ2-3,.,.,TRBV2,CASRLTARTDTQYF,TGTGCCAGCAGGTTGACAGCCCGCACAGATACGCAGTATTTT
TRBJ2-3,.,.,TRBV5-4,CASSGGGTSTDTQYF,TGTGCCAGCAGCGGAGGCGGAACTAGCACAGATACGCAGTATTTT
TRBJ1-5,.,.,TRBV9,CASSVGLQNQPQHF,TGTGCCAGCAGCGTAGGACTACAGAATCAGCCCCAGCATTTT
TRBJ2-1,TRBD2,.,TRBV7-8,CASSLVVAGGNNEQFF,TGTGCCAGCAGCTTAGTGGTAGCGGGAGGGAACAATGAGCAGTTCTTC
TRBJ1-3,TRBD1,.,TRBV6-5,CASSRTGTGNTIYF,TGTGCCAGCAGCCGGACAGGAACTGGAAACACCATATATTTT
TRBJ2-1,TRBD2,.,TRBV5-1,CASSLGLAHRNEQFF,TGCGCCAGCAGCTTGGGACTAGCCCACCGGAATGAGCAGTTCTTC
TRBJ2-7,.,.,TRBV6-5,CASSYILGRGTYEQYF,TGTGCCAGCAGTTACATCTTGGGCAGGGGAACCTACGAGCAGTACTTC
TRBJ1-2,TRBD1,.,TRBV5-1,CASSLPGQGDYGYTF,TGCGCCAGCAGCTTACCGGGACAGGGGGACTATGGCTACACCTTC
TRBJ1-1,.,.,TRBV7-2,CASSRPSLDTEAFF,TGTGCCAGCAGCAGACCCTCCCTGGACACCGAAGCTTTCTTT
TRBJ1-2,.,once,TRBV28,CASSLMGEPRQRYGYTF,TGTGCCAGCAGTTTAATGGGCGAACCTCGACAGCGCTATGGCTACACCTTC
TRBJ2-3,TRBD2,.,TRBV7-9,CASSSTQGSGATDTQYF,TGTGCCAGCAGCTCTACGCAGGGTAGCGGGGCAACAGATACGCAGTATTTT
TRBJ1-3,TRBD1,.,TRBV5-6,CASSSKTGISGNTIYF,TGTGCCAGCAGCTCCAAGACAGGGATCTCTGGAAACACCATATATTTT
TRBJ2-5,.,.,TRBV18,CASSPSGTNQETQYF,TGTGCCAGCTCACCGTCAGGGACAAACCAAGAGACCCAGTACTTC
TRBJ1-5,.,.,TRBV7-9,CASSLVTGGTNQPQHF,TGTGCCAGCAGCTTAGTGACGGGGGGCACAAATCAGCCCCAGCATTTT
TRBJ2-5,TRBD1,.,TRBV5-1,CASSYLQGAEETQYF,TGCGCCAGCAGTTACCTACAGGGGGCTGAGGAGACCCAGTACTTC
TRBJ2-2,TRBD2,.,TRBV19,CASTHGGGNGELFF,TGTGCCAGTACCCACGGCGGGGGAAACGGGGAGCTGTTTTTT
TRBJ2-3,.,.,TRBV6-4,CASSTGTSTDTQYF,TGTGCCAGCAGTACCGGGACTAGCACAGATACGCAGTATTTT